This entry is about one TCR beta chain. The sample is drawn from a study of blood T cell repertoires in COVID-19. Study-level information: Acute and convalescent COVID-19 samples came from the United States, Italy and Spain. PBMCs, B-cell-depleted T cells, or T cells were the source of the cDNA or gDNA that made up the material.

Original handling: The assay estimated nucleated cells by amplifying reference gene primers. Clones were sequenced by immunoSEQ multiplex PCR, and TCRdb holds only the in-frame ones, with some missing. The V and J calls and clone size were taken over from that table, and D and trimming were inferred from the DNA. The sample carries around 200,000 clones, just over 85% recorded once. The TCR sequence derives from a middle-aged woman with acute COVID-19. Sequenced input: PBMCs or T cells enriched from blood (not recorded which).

This CDR3 reads CASSHPRGISYGYTF. The CDR3 DNA reads as TGTGCCAGTAGTCATCCCAGGGGGATTTCTTATGGCTACACCTTC. V gene TRBV19 combines with J gene TRBJ1-2, with 7 bases fitting TRBD1. V lost 5 bases to trimming and J lost 5 bases; unmatched junction nucleotides: 11. Germline CDR1 is LNHDA and CDR2 is SQIVND (reference sequence). This CDR3 has 15 amino acids.